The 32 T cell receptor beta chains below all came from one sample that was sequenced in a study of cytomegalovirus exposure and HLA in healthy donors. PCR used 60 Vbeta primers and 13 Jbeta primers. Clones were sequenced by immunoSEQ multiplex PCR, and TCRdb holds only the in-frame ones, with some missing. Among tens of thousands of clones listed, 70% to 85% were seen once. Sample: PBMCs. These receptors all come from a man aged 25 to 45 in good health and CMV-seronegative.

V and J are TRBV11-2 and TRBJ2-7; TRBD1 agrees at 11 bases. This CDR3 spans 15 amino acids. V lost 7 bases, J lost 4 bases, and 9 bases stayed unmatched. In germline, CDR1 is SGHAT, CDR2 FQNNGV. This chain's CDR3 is CASTIAGTGGYEQYF. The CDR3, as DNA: TGTGCCAGCACCATCGCTGGGACAGGGGGATACGAGCAGTACTTC.

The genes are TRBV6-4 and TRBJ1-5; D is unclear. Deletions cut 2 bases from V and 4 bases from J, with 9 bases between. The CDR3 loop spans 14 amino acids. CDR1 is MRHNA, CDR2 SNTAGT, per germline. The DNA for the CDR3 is TGTGCCAGCAGTGACCTACCGGGGAATCAGCCCCAGCATTTT. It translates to CASSDLPGNQPQHF.

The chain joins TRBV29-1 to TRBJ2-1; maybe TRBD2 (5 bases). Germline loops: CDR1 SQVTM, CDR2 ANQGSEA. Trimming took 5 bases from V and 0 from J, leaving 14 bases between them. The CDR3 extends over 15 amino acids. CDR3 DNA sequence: TGCAGCGTTCATGACCGGAGGAGCTCCTACAATGAGCAGTTCTTC. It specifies CSVHDRRSSYNEQFF.

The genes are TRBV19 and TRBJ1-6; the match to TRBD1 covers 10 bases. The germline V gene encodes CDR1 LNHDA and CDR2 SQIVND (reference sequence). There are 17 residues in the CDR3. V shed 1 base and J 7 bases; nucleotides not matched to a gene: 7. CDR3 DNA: TGTGCCAGTAGTATAGTTCCCTGGACAGGGGGAAATTCACCCCTCCACTTT. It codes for CASSIVPWTGGNSPLHF. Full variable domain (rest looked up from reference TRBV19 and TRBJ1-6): DGGITQSPKYLFRKEGQNVTLSCEQNLNHDAMYWYRQDPGQGLRLIYYSQIVNDFQKGDIAEGYSVSREKKESFPLTVTSAQKNPTAFYLCASSIVPWTGGNSPLHFGNGTRLTVT.

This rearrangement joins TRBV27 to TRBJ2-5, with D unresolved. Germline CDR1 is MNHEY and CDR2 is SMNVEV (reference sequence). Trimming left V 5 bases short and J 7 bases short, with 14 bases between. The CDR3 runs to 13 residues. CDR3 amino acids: CASSPQVSGTQYF. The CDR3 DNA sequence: TGTGCCAGCAGTCCTCAGGTGTCTGGGACCCAGTACTTC.

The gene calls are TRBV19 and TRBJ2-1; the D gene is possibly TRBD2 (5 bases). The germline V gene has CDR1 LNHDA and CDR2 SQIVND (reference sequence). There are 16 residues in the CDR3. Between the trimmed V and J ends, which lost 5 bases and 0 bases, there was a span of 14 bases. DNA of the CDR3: TGTGCCAGTAGTTGGCTAGCCAGGAGCTCCTACAATGAGCAGTTCTTC. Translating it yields CASSWLARSSYNEQFF. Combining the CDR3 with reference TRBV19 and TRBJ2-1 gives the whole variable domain DGGITQSPKYLFRKEGQNVTLSCEQNLNHDAMYWYRQDPGQGLRLIYYSQIVNDFQKGDIAEGYSVSREKKESFPLTVTSAQKNPTAFYLCASSWLARSSYNEQFFGPGTRLTVL.

CDR3 sequence: CASRVTGGGEETQYF. For the CDR3, the DNA is TGTGCCAGCAGAGTAACCGGGGGAGGCGAAGAGACCCAGTACTTC. The rearrangement uses TRBV7-9 and TRBJ2-5, with a tentative D call TRBD2 (6 bases). Germline CDR1 reads SEHNR; CDR2 reads FQNEAQ (reference sequence). Trimming left V 6 bases short and J 3 bases short, with 17 bases between. CDR3 length: 15 residues.

The CDR3 is CASSHGARALNEKLFF. DNA for the CDR3: TGTGCCAGCAGCCATGGAGCCAGGGCGTTAAATGAAAAACTGTTTTTT. The gene calls are TRBV25-1 and TRBJ1-4, with a tentative D call TRBD1 (5 bases). CDR3 length: 16 residues. The ends were cut back, 6 bases at V and 5 bases at J, with 19 bases in the middle. Germline V CDR1 and CDR2: MGHDK, SYGVNS.

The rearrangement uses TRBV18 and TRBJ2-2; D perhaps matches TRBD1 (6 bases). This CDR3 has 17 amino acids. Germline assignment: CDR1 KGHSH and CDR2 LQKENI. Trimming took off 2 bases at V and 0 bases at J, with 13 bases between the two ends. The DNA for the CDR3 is TGTGCCAGCTCACCAAAAGAAAGACAGGCGAACACCGGGGAGCTGTTTTTT. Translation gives CASSPKERQANTGELFF.

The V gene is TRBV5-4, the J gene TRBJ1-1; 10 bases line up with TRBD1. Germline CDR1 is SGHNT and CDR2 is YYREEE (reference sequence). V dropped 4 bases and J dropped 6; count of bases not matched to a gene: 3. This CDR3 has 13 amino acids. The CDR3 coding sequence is TGTGCCAGCAGCCCCGGACAGGGGGCTGAAGCTTTCTTT. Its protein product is CASSPGQGAEAFF. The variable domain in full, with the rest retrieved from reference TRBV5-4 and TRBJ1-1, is ETGVTQSPTHLIKTRGQQVTLRCSSQSGHNTVSWYQQALGQGPQFIFQYYREEENGRGNFPPRFSGLQFPNYSSELNVNALELDDSALYLCASSPGQGAEAFFGQGTRLTVV.

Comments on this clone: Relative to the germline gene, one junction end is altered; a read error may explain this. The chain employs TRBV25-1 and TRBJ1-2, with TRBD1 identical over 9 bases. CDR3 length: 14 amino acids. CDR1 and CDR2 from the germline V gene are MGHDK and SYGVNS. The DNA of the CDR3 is TGTGCCAGCCGTGAGGGACAGGGTAACTATGGCTACACCTTC. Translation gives CASREGQGNYGYTF.

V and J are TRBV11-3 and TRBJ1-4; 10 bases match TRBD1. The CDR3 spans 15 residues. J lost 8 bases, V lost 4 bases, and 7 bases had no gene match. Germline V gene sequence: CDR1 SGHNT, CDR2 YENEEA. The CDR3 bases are TGTGCCAGCAGCTATTCCGGGACAGGGGACGAAAAACTGTTTTTT. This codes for CASSYSGTGDEKLFF.

The CDR3, as DNA: TGTGCCAGCAGGACGACAGGGATTAATGAAAAACTGTTTTTT. It is translated as CASRTTGINEKLFF. The chain uses TRBV7-9 and TRBJ1-4; 7 bases agree with TRBD1. The ends lost 6 bases at V and 4 bases at J; junction bases unmatched: 5. The CDR3 sequence is 14 residues long. Germline assignment: CDR1 SEHNR and CDR2 FQNEAQ (reference sequence).

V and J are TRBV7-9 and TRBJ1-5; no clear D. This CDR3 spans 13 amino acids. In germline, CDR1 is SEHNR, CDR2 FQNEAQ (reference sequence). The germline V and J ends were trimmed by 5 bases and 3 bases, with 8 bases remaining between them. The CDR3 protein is CASSLTDNQPQHF. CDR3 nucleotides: TGTGCCAGCAGCCTAACCGACAATCAGCCCCAGCATTTT.

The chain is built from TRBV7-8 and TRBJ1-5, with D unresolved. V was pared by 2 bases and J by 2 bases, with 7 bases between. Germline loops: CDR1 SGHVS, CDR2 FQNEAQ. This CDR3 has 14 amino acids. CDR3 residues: CASSLLRGNQPQHF. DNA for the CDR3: TGTGCCAGCAGCTTATTGAGGGGCAATCAGCCCCAGCATTTT.

The CDR3 region is CASSWDETGRRDTEAFF. The CDR3 DNA reads TGTGCCAGCAGCTGGGATGAGACAGGGCGCCGTGACACTGAAGCTTTCTTT. The chain carries TRBV7-2 and TRBJ1-1, with 7 bases lining up with TRBD1. This CDR3 contains 17 residues. Trimming at V came to 4 bases and at J to 3 bases, leaving 14 bases not matched to a gene. In germline, CDR1 is SGHTA, CDR2 FQGNSA.

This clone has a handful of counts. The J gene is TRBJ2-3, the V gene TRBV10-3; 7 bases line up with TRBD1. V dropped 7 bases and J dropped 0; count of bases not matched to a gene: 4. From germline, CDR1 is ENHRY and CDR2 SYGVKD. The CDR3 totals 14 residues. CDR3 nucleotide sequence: TGTGCCATCAAGGGGGCATTTAGCACAGATACGCAGTATTTT. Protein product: CAIKGAFSTDTQYF.

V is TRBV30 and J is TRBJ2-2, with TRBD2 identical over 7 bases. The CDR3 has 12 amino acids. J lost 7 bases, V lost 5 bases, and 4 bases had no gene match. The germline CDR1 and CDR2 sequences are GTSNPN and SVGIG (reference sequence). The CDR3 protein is CAWFRGDGELFF. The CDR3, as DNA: TGTGCCTGGTTTCGGGGGGACGGGGAGCTGTTTTTT.

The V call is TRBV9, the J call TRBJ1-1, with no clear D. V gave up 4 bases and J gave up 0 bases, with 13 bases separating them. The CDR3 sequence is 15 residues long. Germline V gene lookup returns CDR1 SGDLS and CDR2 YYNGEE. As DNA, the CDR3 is TGTGCCAGCAGCCTCGATGGGCAGATGAACACTGAAGCTTTCTTT. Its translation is CASSLDGQMNTEAFF.

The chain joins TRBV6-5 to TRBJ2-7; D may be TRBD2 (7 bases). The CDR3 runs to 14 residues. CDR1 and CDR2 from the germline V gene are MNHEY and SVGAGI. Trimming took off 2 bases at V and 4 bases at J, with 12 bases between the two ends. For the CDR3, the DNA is TGTGCCAGCAGTTACGGGGGGGGCGTTTACGAGCAGTACTTC. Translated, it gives CASSYGGGVYEQYF.

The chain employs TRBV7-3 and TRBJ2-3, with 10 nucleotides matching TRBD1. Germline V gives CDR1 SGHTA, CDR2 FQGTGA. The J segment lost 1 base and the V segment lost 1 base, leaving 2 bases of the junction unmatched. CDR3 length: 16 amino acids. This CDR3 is CASSLMGTGGTDTQYF. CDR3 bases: TGTGCCAGCAGCTTAATGGGGACAGGGGGCACAGATACGCAGTATTTT.

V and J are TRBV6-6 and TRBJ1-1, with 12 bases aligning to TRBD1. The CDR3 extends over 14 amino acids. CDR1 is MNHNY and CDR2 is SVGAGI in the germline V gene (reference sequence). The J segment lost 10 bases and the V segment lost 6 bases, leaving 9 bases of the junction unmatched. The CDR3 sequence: CASSYQGQGAAAFF. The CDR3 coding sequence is TGTGCCAGCAGCTACCAGGGACAGGGGGCCGCAGCTTTCTTT.

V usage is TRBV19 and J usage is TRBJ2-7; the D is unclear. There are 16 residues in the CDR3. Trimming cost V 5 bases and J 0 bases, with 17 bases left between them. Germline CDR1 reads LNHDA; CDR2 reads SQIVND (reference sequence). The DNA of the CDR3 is TGTGCCAGTAGTTCTCTCCCGGGTAGGAGCTCCTACGAGCAGTACTTC. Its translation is CASSSLPGRSSYEQYF.

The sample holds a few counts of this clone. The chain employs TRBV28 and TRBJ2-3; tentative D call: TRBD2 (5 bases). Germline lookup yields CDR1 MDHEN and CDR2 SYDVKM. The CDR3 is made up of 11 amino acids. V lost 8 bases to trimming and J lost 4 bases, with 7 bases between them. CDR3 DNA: TGTGCCAGCGAGGGTTCAGATACGCAGTATTTT. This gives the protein CASEGSDTQYF.

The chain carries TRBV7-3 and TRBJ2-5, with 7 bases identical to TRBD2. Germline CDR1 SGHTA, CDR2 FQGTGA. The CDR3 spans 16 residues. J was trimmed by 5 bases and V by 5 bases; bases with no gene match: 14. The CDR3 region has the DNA TGTGCCAGCAGCAATAGCGGGCCCAGCCCCGGGGAGACCCAGTACTTC. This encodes CASSNSGPSPGETQYF.

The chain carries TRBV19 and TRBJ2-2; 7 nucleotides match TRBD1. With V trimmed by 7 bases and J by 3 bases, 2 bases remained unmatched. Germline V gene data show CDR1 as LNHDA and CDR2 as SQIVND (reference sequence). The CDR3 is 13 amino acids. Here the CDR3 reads CASNRGDTGELFF. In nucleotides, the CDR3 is TGTGCCAGTAACAGGGGCGACACCGGGGAGCTGTTTTTT.

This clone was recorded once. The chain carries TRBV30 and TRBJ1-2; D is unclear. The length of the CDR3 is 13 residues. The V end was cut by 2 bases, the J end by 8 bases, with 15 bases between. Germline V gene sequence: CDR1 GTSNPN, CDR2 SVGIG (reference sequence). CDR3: CAWSRRGRRGYTF. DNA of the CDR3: TGTGCCTGGAGTCGGCGAGGGCGCAGGGGCTACACCTTC. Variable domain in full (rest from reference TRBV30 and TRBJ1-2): SQTIHQWPATLVQPVGSPLSLECTVEGTSNPNLYWYRQAAGRGLQLLFYSVGIGQISSEVPQNLSASRPQDRQFILSSKKLLLSDSGFYLCAWSRRGRRGYTFGSGTRLTVV.

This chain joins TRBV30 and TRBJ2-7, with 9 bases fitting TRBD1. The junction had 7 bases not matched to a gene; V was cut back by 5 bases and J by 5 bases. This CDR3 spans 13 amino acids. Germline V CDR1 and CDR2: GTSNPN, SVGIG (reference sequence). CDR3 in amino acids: CAWGGQGNHEQYF. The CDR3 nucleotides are TGTGCCTGGGGAGGACAGGGGAACCACGAGCAGTACTTC.

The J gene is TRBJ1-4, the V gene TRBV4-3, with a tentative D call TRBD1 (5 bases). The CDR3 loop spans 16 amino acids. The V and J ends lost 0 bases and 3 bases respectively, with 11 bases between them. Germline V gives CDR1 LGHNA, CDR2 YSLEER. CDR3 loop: CASSQETRGANEKLFF. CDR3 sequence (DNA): TGCGCCAGCAGCCAAGAGACCCGGGGGGCTAATGAAAAACTGTTTTTT.

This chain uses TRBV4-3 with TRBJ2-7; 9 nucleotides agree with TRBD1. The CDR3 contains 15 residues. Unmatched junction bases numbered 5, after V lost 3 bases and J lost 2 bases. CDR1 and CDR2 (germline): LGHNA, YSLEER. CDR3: CASSHGQGSTYEQYF. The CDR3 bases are TGCGCCAGCAGCCACGGACAGGGGTCCACCTACGAGCAGTACTTC.

CDR3 sequence: CASSLSGKYEQYF. The DNA of the CDR3 is TGCGCCAGCAGCTTGTCGGGGAAATACGAGCAGTACTTC. V usage is TRBV5-1 and J usage is TRBJ2-7; tentatively, D is TRBD2 (5 bases). The CDR3 length is 13 residues. Germline CDR1 reads SGHRS; CDR2 reads YFSETQ. V dropped 1 base and J dropped 4 bases, with 9 bases sitting between them.

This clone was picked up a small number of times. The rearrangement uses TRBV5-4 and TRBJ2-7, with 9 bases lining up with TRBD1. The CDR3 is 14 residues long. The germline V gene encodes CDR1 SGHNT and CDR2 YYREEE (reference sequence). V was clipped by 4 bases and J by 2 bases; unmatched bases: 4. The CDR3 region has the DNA TGTGCCAGCAGCACCGGGACAGGGACCTACGAGCAGTACTTC. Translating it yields CASSTGTGTYEQYF.